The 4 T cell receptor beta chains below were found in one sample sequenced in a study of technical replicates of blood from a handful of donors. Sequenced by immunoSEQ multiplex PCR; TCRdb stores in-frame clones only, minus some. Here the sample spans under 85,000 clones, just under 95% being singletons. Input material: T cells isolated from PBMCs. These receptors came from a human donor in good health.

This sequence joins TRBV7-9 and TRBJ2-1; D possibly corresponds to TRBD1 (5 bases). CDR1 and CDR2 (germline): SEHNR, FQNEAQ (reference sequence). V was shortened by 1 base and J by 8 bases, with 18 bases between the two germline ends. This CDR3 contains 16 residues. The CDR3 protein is CASSLVGASFGDEQFF. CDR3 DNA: TGTGCCAGCAGCTTAGTTGGGGCCTCTTTCGGCGATGAGCAGTTCTTC.

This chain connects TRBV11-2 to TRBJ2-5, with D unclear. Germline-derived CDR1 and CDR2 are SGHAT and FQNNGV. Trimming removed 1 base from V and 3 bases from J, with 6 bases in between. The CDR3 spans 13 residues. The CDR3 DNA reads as TGTGCCAGCAGCTTAGGCGGAGAAGAGACCCAGTACTTC. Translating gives CASSLGGEETQYF. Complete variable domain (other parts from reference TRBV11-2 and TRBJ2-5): EAGVAQSPRYKIIEKRQSVAFWCNPISGHATLYWYQQILGQGPKLLIQFQNNGVVDDSQLPKDRFSAERLKGVDSTLKIQPAKLEDSAVYLCASSLGGEETQYFGPGTRLLVL.

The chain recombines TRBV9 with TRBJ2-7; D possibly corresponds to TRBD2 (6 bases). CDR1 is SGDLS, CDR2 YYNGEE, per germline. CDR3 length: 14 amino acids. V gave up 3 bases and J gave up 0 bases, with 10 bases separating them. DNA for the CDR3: TGTGCCAGCAGCGCTCTGGACTACTCCTACGAGCAGTACTTC. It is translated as CASSALDYSYEQYF.

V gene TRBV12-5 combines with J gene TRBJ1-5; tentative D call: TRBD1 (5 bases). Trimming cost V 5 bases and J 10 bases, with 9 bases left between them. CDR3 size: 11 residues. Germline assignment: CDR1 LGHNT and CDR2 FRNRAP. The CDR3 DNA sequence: TGTGCTAGTGGTCTTCAGGGTCCCCAGCATTTT. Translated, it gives CASGLQGPQHF.